A selection of T cell receptor beta chains follows, all from one sample in a study of Ad26.COV2.S vaccination and SARS-CoV-2 variants. The data were produced by immunoSEQ multiplex PCR, yet TCRdb's version contains in-frame clones alone and is incomplete. The sample records 400,000 to 450,000 clones, about 92% being singletons. The sequencing used peripheral blood, collected in a trial of Ad26.COV2.S vaccine versus placebo. These TCRs come from a person between 18 and 59 years old who received the Ad26.COV2.S COVID-19 vaccine or a placebo. The CDR3 runs from the conserved cysteine through the conserved F or W. Fields, in order: J gene, V gene, CDR3 protein.

TRBJ2-1 | TRBV14 | CASSQDRGGYNEQFF
TRBJ2-7 | TRBV6-6 | CASSKQVEQYF
TRBJ2-5 | TRBV4-2 | CASSQGTSGREDETQYF
TRBJ2-1 | TRBV29-1 | CSVGLAGGPNEQFF
TRBJ2-5 | TRBV5-1 | CASSLEYQETQYF
TRBJ2-1 | TRBV27 | CASSPRTPSGSGHDEQFF
TRBJ2-7 | TRBV2 | CASTAGRASYEQYF
TRBJ2-5 | TRBV27 | CASSLSGETQYF
TRBJ2-1 | TRBV5-1 | CASSLGPPGGSYNEQFF
TRBJ2-7 | TRBV20-1 | CSASAGQTYEQYF
TRBJ2-1 | TRBV28 | CASSPPDPSYNEQFF
TRBJ2-6 | TRBV28 | CASNQGMSGANVLTF
TRBJ2-2 | TRBV5-5 | CASSAGQGTTGELFF
TRBJ1-5 | TRBV28 | CASDPGNSRYSNQPQHF
TRBJ1-1 | TRBV5-1 | CASTRDAGLNTEAFF